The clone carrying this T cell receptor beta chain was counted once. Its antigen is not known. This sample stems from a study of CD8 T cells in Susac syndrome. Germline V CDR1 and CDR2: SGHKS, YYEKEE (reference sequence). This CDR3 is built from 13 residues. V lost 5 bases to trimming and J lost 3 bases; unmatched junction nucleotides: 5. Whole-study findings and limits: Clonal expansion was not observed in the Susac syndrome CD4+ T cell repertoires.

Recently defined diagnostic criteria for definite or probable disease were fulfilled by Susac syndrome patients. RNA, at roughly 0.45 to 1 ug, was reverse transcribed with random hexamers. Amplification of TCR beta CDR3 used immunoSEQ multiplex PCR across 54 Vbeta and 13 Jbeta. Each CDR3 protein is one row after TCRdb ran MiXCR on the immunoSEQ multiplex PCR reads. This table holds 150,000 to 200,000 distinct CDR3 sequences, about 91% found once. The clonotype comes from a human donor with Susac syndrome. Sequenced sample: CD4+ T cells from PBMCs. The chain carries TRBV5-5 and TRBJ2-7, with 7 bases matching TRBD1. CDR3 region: CASSIGTDYEQYF. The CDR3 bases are TGTGCCAGCAGTATAGGGACAGACTACGAGCAGTACTTC. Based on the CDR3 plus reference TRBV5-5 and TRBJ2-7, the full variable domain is DAGVTQSPTHLIKTRGQQVTLRCSPISGHKSVSWYQQVLGQGPQFIFQYYEKEERGRGNFPDRFSARQFPNYSSELNVNALLLGDSALYLCASSIGTDYEQYFGPGTRLTVT.